The clone carrying this T cell receptor beta chain was observed a few times. The antigen is undetermined. The data were obtained in a study of beta chain features in type 1 diabetes. General observations from the study: Shortening that was moderate but significant affected the TCRB CDR3s of Type 1 diabetes patients in all four CD4+ subsets. Reduced insertions and increased deletions marked VDJ junctions in type 1 diabetes patients. A potential PCR bias toward shorter templates would be equal in patient and control samples. cDNA sequencing could over-represent cells with high TCR expression.

The isolated RNA, all of it, was reverse transcribed, so expressed TCRB transcripts were what got sequenced. The study sequenced naive, central memory and regulatory T cell samples to an average of about 3.9 million reads. Here immunoSEQ multiplex PCR was the method, and the copy in TCRdb shows in-frame clones only, minus some. The table lists over 150,000 clones, about 7.9% of them singletons. Sequencing was carried out using central memory CD4+ T cells from blood. The receptor was derived from a man aged 18 to 29 with type 1 diabetes.

CDR3 sequence reads: CASSGGDIQYF. The CDR3 DNA follows: TGTGCCAGTAGTGGGGGGGACATTCAGTACTTC. This sequence joins TRBV19 and TRBJ2-4; 7 bases match TRBD2. V lost 5 bases and J lost 8; bases outside the gene matches: 0. The CDR3 is 11 amino acids. The germline CDR1 and CDR2 sequences are LNHDA and SQIVND (reference sequence).